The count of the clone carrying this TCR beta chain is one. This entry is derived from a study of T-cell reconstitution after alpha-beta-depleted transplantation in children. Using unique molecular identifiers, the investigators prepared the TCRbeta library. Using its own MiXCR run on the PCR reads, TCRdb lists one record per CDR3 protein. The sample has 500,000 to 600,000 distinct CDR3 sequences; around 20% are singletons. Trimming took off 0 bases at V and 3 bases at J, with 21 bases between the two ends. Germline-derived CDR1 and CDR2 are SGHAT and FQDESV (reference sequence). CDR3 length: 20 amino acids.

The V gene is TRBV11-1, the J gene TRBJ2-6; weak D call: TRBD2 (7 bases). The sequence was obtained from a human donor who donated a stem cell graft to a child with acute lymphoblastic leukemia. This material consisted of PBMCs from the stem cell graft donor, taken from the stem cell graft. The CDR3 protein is CASSLARGPFSPDGANVLTF. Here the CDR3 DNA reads TGTGCCAGCAGCTTAGCGCGGGGGCCCTTTTCCCCAGATGGGGCCAACGTCCTGACTTTC.